The 4 T cell receptor beta chains given below trace back to one sample, sequenced in a study of blood T cells in healthy people across ages. Then a second PCR, running about 6 to 12 cycles, was carried out with a sample-barcoded 5' primer and a J-beta primer mix. Using its own MiXCR run on the 5' RACE reads, TCRdb lists one record per CDR3 protein. The repertoire has approximately 1.5 million distinct CDR3 sequences, 34% of them found once; the top ten carry 11%. The sequenced sample was blood. The receptors were gathered from a woman aged 25 to 45 in good health.

The chain joins TRBV28 to TRBJ1-5, with D possibly matching TRBD1 (6 bases). The germline V gene encodes CDR1 MDHEN and CDR2 SYDVKM. CDR3 length: 13 amino acids. With 6 bases removed from V and 9 bases from J, the gap between germline ends came to 15 bases. Here the CDR3 reads CASSSMGARPQHF. The CDR3, as DNA: TGTGCCAGCAGCTCAATGGGGGCGCGGCCCCAGCATTTT.

J is TRBJ2-2 and V is TRBV7-9; TRBD2 is a possible D gene (5 bases). The CDR3 covers 16 residues. Germline lookup yields CDR1 SEHNR and CDR2 FQNEAQ (reference sequence). V was trimmed by 5 bases and J by 0 bases, leaving 13 bases between them. The CDR3: CASSLYSETNTGELFF. In DNA, the CDR3 is TGTGCCAGCAGCCTATATAGCGAGACGAACACCGGGGAGCTGTTTTTT.

This clonotype has a count of ten or more. The chain links TRBV27 to TRBJ2-1; 9 nucleotides line up with TRBD2. The CDR3 spans 16 residues. Germline CDR1 MNHEY, CDR2 SMNVEV (reference sequence). V shed 4 bases and J 4 bases; nucleotides not matched to a gene: 8. Written as DNA, the CDR3 is TGTGCCAGCAGTTCCGAAGCGGGGGGTGGGTACAATGAGCAGTTCTTC. Amino acids: CASSSEAGGGYNEQFF.

This clonotype was recorded a few times. V and J are TRBV6-2 or TRBV6-3 and TRBJ2-3; D may match TRBD1 or TRBD2 (6 bases each). The CDR3 consists of 15 residues. The V gene lost 5 bases and the J gene lost 6 bases, with 18 bases spanning the gap. Germline V gene lookup returns CDR1 MNHEY and CDR2 SVGEGT. The CDR3 nucleotides are TGTGCCAGCAGTCGTCCGGGACTGGGGGCCGATACGCAGTATTTT. It yields the protein CASSRPGLGADTQYF.